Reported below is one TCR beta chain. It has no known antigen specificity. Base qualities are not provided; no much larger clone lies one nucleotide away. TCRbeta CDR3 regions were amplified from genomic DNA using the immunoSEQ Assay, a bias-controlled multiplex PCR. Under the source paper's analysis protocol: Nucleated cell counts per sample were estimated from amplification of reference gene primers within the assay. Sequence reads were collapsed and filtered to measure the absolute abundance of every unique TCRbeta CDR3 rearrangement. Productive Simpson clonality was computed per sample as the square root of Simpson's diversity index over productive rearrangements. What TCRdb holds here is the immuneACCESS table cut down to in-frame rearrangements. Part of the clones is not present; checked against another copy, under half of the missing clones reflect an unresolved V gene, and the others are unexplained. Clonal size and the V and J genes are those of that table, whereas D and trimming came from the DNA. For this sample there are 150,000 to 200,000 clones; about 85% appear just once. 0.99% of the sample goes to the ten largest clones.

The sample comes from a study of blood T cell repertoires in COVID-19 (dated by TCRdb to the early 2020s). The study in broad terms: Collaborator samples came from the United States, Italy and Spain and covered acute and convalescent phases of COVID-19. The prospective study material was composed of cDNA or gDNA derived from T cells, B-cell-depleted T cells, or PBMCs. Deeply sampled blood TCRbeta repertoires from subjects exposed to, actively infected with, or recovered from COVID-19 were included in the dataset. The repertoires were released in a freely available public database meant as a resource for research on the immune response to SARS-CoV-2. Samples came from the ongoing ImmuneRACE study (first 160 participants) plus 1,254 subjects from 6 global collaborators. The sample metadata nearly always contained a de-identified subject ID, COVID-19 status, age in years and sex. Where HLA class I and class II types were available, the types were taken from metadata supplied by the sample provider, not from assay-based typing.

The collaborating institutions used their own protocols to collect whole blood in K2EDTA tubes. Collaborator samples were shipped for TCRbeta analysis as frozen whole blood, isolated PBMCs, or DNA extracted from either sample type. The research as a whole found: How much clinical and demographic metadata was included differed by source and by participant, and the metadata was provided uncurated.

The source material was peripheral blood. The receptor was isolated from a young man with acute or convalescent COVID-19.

The bases read TGTGCCAGCAGGGGGACAGGGGGCATGAACACCATATATTTT. It encodes CASRGTGGMNTIYF. The sequence is built from TRBV6-5 and TRBJ1-3; the central 12 bases match TRBD1. Unmatched junction bases come to 4, with V trimmed by 6 bases and J by 7 bases. The CDR3 starts with the cysteine, ends with the phenylalanine, and has 14 residues. CDR3 DNA is the only sequence kept; it has 42 bases, read in frame from the first base. CDR1 and CDR2 were assigned from the germline V gene as MNHEY and SVGAGI.